One sample yielded the 15 T cell receptor beta chains listed below, sequenced in a study of T cell repertoires and HLA-DP antigens. These TCRs are of unknown antigen specificity. Only in-frame clones appear in the TCRdb table, and some are missing; sequencing was by immunoSEQ multiplex PCR. The sample contains about 73,000 clones, about four fifths of which appear only once. What was sequenced was CD4+ T cells from PBMCs. These receptors all come from a man in his sixties in good health and CMV-seronegative.

The chain combines TRBV2 with TRBJ2-7; a possible D gene is TRBD2 (6 bases). CDR3 length: 13 amino acids. Trimming cost V 6 bases and J 6 bases, with 15 bases left between them. CDR1 is SNHLY, CDR2 FYNNEI, per germline. Here the CDR3 reads CASSVGTSREQYF. CDR3 coding DNA: TGTGCCAGCAGCGTCGGGACTTCGCGCGAGCAGTACTTC.

The chain couples TRBV7-2 to TRBJ2-7; 11 bases are a match to TRBD2. The germline CDR1 and CDR2 sequences are SGHTA and FQGNSA. This CDR3 comprises 13 residues. V dropped 5 bases and J dropped 9; count of bases not matched to a gene: 6. The CDR3 bases are TGTGCCAGCAGCGATAGCGGGAGGGCCGCGCAGTACGTC. This codes for CASSDSGRAAQYV.

J is TRBJ1-6 and V is TRBV10-3, with D unresolved. CDR3 size: 15 residues. V lost 3 bases, J lost 9 bases, and 15 bases lay in between. Looked up from germline, CDR1 is ENHRY and CDR2 is SYGVKD. CDR3: CAISEYTRPTSPLHF. Written as DNA, the CDR3 is TGTGCCATCAGTGAATACACCCGACCCACTTCACCCCTCCACTTT.

The chain has TRBV18 and TRBJ2-5, with 7 bases matching TRBD2. CDR3 length: 15 residues. Germline-derived CDR1 and CDR2 are KGHSH and LQKENI. The trim removed 5 bases at V and 2 bases at J, leaving 8 bases unmatched. For the CDR3, the DNA is TGTGCCAGCTCAAGGTCTAGCGGTATACAAGAGACCCAGTACTTC. This gives the protein CASSRSSGIQETQYF.

The rearrangement links TRBV5-1 to TRBJ1-6; a possible D gene is TRBD1 (6 bases). Germline CDR1 reads SGHRS; CDR2 reads YFSETQ. This CDR3 spans 16 amino acids. V lost 0 bases, J lost 9 bases, and 16 bases lay in between. CDR3 sequence (DNA): TGCGCCAGCAGCTTGGAGGGGGGGCAGGGAGGTTCACCCCTCCACTTT. Translating it yields CASSLEGGQGGSPLHF.

The V call is TRBV5-1, the J call TRBJ2-1, with 14 bases matching TRBD2. Losses at the gene ends were 3 bases for V and 0 bases for J; bases not matched to a gene: 5. The germline V gene has CDR1 SGHRS and CDR2 YFSETQ. The CDR3 covers 18 residues. The CDR3 here is CASSWTSGRSSSYNEQFF. CDR3 DNA sequence: TGCGCCAGCAGCTGGACTAGCGGGAGGTCCAGCTCCTACAATGAGCAGTTCTTC.

Only a few counts were recorded for this clone. The rearrangement uses TRBV9 and TRBJ2-3; D not certain. Trimming cost V 0 bases and J 5 bases, with 10 bases left between them. Germline assignment: CDR1 SGDLS and CDR2 YYNGEE. This CDR3 is built from 14 residues. Written as DNA, the CDR3 is TGTGCCAGCAGCGTAGGAACTGTTAGAGATACGCAGTATTTT. It encodes CASSVGTVRDTQYF.

The rearrangement links TRBV4-3 to TRBJ1-5; D not certain. Germline CDR1 and CDR2: LGHNA and YSLEER. The CDR3 covers 13 residues. With 0 bases removed from V and 6 bases from J, the gap between germline ends came to 6 bases. The CDR3 region is CASSQDIGQPQHF. The CDR3 nucleotides read TGCGCCAGCAGCCAAGATATAGGTCAGCCCCAGCATTTT.

This clone was observed a few times. This chain joins TRBV4-3 and TRBJ2-1, with D possibly matching TRBD1 (5 bases). The CDR3 spans 17 residues. Germline V lookup: CDR1 LGHNA, CDR2 YSLEER. V lost 2 bases and J 2 bases, leaving 16 bases between the germline ends. The CDR3 bases are TGCGCCAGCAGCCAAATGGCCGGGCAGGGCCCCTACAATGAGCAGTTCTTC. Residues: CASSQMAGQGPYNEQFF.

This chain uses TRBV12-5 with TRBJ2-3; 8 bases are a match to TRBD1. V trimming: 6 bases; J trimming: 2 bases; junction bases outside the gene matches: 4. The germline CDR1 and CDR2 sequences are LGHNT and FRNRAP. This CDR3 is built from 14 residues. CDR3 sequence (DNA): TGTGCTAGTGGACAGGGGGTATCCACAGATACGCAGTATTTT. This codes for CASGQGVSTDTQYF.

This clone has just a few counts. V usage is TRBV19 and J usage is TRBJ1-4, with 8 bases lining up with TRBD1. Trimming removed 5 bases from V and 0 bases from J; junction bases left unmatched: 8. The CDR3 length is 17 residues. Per the germline V gene, CDR1 is LNHDA and CDR2 is SQIVND (reference sequence). In nucleotides, the CDR3 is TGTGCCAGTAGTGGACAGGGAGATCCTGCAACTAATGAAAAACTGTTTTTT. This codes for CASSGQGDPATNEKLFF.

This clone was detected only a few times. The rearrangement uses TRBV14 and TRBJ2-1; D could derive from TRBD1 or TRBD2 (5 bases each). Per germline, CDR1 SGHDN and CDR2 FVKESK. The CDR3 covers 14 residues. With 1 base removed from V and 2 bases from J, the gap between germline ends came to 6 bases. As DNA, the CDR3 is TGTGCCAGCAGCCAAGCGGGGCCCTACAATGAGCAGTTCTTC. Its protein product is CASSQAGPYNEQFF.

J is TRBJ2-1 and V is TRBV7-6; no firm D call. V was cut by 2 bases and J by 1 base, with 9 bases left in between. This CDR3 spans 15 amino acids. CDR1 and CDR2 (germline): SGHVS, FNYEAQ. The CDR3 region has the DNA TGTGCCAGCAGCTTATCGACATATTCCTACAATGAGCAGTTCTTC. Encoded protein: CASSLSTYSYNEQFF.

The chain employs TRBV7-9 and TRBJ1-5; no clear D gene. The CDR3 sequence is 14 residues long. Trimming removed 1 base at V and 0 bases at J, with 4 bases between. Looked up from germline, CDR1 is SEHNR and CDR2 is FQNEAQ (reference sequence). CDR3 nucleotide sequence: TGTGCCAGCAGCTTAGGTGATAGCAATCAGCCCCAGCATTTT. Residues: CASSLGDSNQPQHF. Complete variable domain (other parts from reference TRBV7-9 and TRBJ1-5): DTGVSQNPRHKITKRGQNVTFRCDPISEHNRLYWYRQTLGQGPEFLTYFQNEAQLEKSRLLSDRFSAERPKGSFSTLEIQRTEQGDSAMYLCASSLGDSNQPQHFGDGTRLSIL.

The V and J genes are TRBV5-1 and TRBJ2-1; D tentatively reads TRBD1 or TRBD2 (5 bases each). This CDR3 has 15 residues. Trimming took off 0 bases at V and 6 bases at J, with 13 bases between the two ends. Germline CDR1 reads SGHRS; CDR2 reads YFSETQ. The DNA for the CDR3 is TGCGCCAGCAGCTTGGAAGGGTTTGGGGGCAATGAGCAGTTCTTC. Translation: CASSLEGFGGNEQFF. The full variable domain, with the rest looked up from reference TRBV5-1 and TRBJ2-1, is KAGVTQTPRYLIKTRGQQVTLSCSPISGHRSVSWYQQTPGQGLQFLFEYFSETQRNKGNFPGRFSGRQFSNSRSEMNVSTLELGDSALYLCASSLEGFGGNEQFFGPGTRLTVL.